This T cell receptor (beta chain) was sequenced for a study of cytomegalovirus exposure and HLA in healthy donors. 13 Jbeta primers and 60 Vbeta primers were used for the PCR. TCRdb's copy holds only in-frame clones and misses some; the assay was immunoSEQ multiplex PCR. This table has fewer than 200,000 clones, approximately 80% appearing once. Trimming removed 4 bases at V and 2 bases at J, with 11 bases between. The CDR3 spans 14 residues. Germline V gene lookup returns CDR1 SNHLY and CDR2 FYNNEI. Sequencing was done on a sample of PBMCs. This clonotype originated in a woman in her 50s in good health and CMV-seronegative. V is TRBV2 and J is TRBJ1-1; D is perhaps TRBD1 (5 bases). As DNA, the CDR3 is TGTGCCAGCAGTGTCAGGGTTTTCAACACTGAAGCTTTCTTT. Its protein is CASSVRVFNTEAFF.